A selection of T cell receptor beta chains follows, all from one sample in a study of shared clonotypes between healthy human individuals. Method: immunoSEQ multiplex PCR; TCRdb's copy keeps in-frame clones and lacks some. Altogether millions of clones are present, just under 95% being singletons, with the ten largest covering 0.85% to 1.3%. Material for sequencing was naive CD8+ T cells sorted from blood. All receptors come from a man younger than 35 in good health. The CDR3 runs from the conserved cysteine through the conserved F or W. D genes are given only for firm matches. Expanded clones are given a class, and other clones once, few, many or no size at all.

CDR3aa: CASSSQTANYGYTF
CDR3nt: TGTGCCAGCAGTTCCCAGACGGCTAACTATGGCTACACCTTC
abundance: -
d_gene: -
v_gene: TRBV27
j_gene: TRBJ1-2

CDR3aa: CASSPPYTGQPQYF
CDR3nt: TGTGCCAGCTCACCACCGTACACAGGGCAACCCCAGTACTTC
abundance: -
d_gene: -
v_gene: TRBV18
j_gene: TRBJ2-5

CDR3aa: CASSGGIGSTDTQYF
CDR3nt: TGTGCCAGCAGCGGTGGGATAGGGTCCACAGATACGCAGTATTTT
abundance: once
d_gene: -
v_gene: TRBV9
j_gene: TRBJ2-3

CDR3aa: CASSQDPPGQASYEQYF
CDR3nt: TGCGCCAGCAGCCAAGACCCCCCGGGACAGGCTTCCTACGAGCAGTACTTC
abundance: -
d_gene: TRBD1
v_gene: TRBV4-3
j_gene: TRBJ2-7

CDR3aa: CASSVGVGSWNEQFF
CDR3nt: TGTGCCAGCAGCGTAGGGGTGGGTTCGTGGAATGAGCAGTTCTTC
abundance: -
d_gene: -
v_gene: TRBV9
j_gene: TRBJ2-1

CDR3aa: CASGLLGGDEQFF
CDR3nt: TGTGCTAGTGGTTTATTGGGGGGAGATGAGCAGTTCTTC
abundance: -
d_gene: -
v_gene: TRBV12-5
j_gene: TRBJ2-1

CDR3aa: CAWSTGYNTEAFF
CDR3nt: TGTGCCTGGAGTACAGGATATAACACTGAAGCTTTCTTT
abundance: -
d_gene: -
v_gene: TRBV30
j_gene: TRBJ1-1

CDR3aa: CASSPQGRQETQYF
CDR3nt: TGTGCCAGCAGTCCTCAAGGGCGACAAGAGACCCAGTACTTC
abundance: -
d_gene: -
v_gene: TRBV27
j_gene: TRBJ2-5

CDR3aa: CASSYGGAANEKLFF
CDR3nt: TGTGCCAGCAGTTACGGGGGGGCCGCTAATGAAAAACTGTTTTTT
abundance: -
d_gene: -
v_gene: TRBV6-5
j_gene: TRBJ1-4

CDR3aa: CASSLDSGAYEQYF
CDR3nt: TGTGCCAGCAGCTTAGACAGCGGCGCCTACGAGCAGTACTTC
abundance: -
d_gene: -
v_gene: TRBV11-2
j_gene: TRBJ2-7

CDR3aa: CASSTQGGSGEQYF
CDR3nt: TGTGCCAGCAGCACTCAAGGGGGCTCGGGTGAGCAGTACTTC
abundance: -
d_gene: TRBD1
v_gene: TRBV9
j_gene: TRBJ2-7

CDR3aa: CASSQDLTEYTYEQYF
CDR3nt: TGCGCCAGCAGCCAAGATCTGACAGAATATACCTACGAGCAGTACTTC
abundance: once
d_gene: -
v_gene: TRBV4-1
j_gene: TRBJ2-7

CDR3aa: CASSQRQGSDQPQHF
CDR3nt: TGCGCCAGCAGCCAACGACAGGGATCCGATCAGCCCCAGCATTTT
abundance: -
d_gene: TRBD1
v_gene: TRBV4-1
j_gene: TRBJ1-5

CDR3aa: CATSWRGYGEYNEQFF
CDR3nt: TGTGCCACCAGCTGGAGGGGATATGGGGAGTACAATGAGCAGTTCTTC
abundance: -
d_gene: -
v_gene: TRBV15
j_gene: TRBJ2-1

CDR3aa: CSVDQGYGTDEQFF
CDR3nt: TGCAGCGTTGATCAGGGGTACGGGACGGATGAGCAGTTCTTC
abundance: once
d_gene: -
v_gene: TRBV29-1
j_gene: TRBJ2-1

CDR3aa: CASRYRGSLEAFF
CDR3nt: TGTGCCAGCAGATACAGGGGATCCTTGGAAGCTTTCTTT
abundance: -
d_gene: TRBD1
v_gene: TRBV27
j_gene: TRBJ1-1

CDR3aa: CAWSVDRVDLNGYTF
CDR3nt: TGTGCCTGGAGCGTCGACAGGGTGGATCTGAATGGCTACACCTTC
abundance: -
d_gene: TRBD1
v_gene: TRBV30
j_gene: TRBJ1-2

CDR3aa: CASSEYTISNQPQHF
CDR3nt: TGTGCCAGCAGTGAATACACGATTAGCAATCAGCCCCAGCATTTT
abundance: -
d_gene: -
v_gene: TRBV2
j_gene: TRBJ1-5

CDR3aa: CSVEGLAGGKFSNEQFF
CDR3nt: TGCAGCGTTGAAGGGTTAGCGGGGGGGAAGTTCTCCAATGAGCAGTTCTTC
abundance: -
d_gene: TRBD2
v_gene: TRBV29-1
j_gene: TRBJ2-1

CDR3aa: CASSQERQENSPLHF
CDR3nt: TGCGCCAGCAGCCAAGAAAGACAGGAGAATTCACCCCTCCACTTT
abundance: -
d_gene: -
v_gene: TRBV4-3
j_gene: TRBJ1-6

CDR3aa: CASSLGGILKTQYF
CDR3nt: TGTGCCAGCAGCTTGGGGGGCATCCTCAAGACCCAGTACTTC
abundance: -
d_gene: -
v_gene: TRBV5-6
j_gene: TRBJ2-5

CDR3aa: CASTSLQGIPGYTF
CDR3nt: TGTGCCAGCACCTCCCTACAGGGGATCCCTGGCTACACCTTC
abundance: -
d_gene: TRBD1
v_gene: TRBV27
j_gene: TRBJ1-2

CDR3aa: CASSLGTGSEAFF
CDR3nt: TGTGCCAGCAGCTTAGGCACAGGCTCTGAAGCTTTCTTT
abundance: -
d_gene: -
v_gene: TRBV11-2
j_gene: TRBJ1-1

CDR3aa: CASSIIVGDRENF
CDR3nt: TGTGCCAGTAGTATAATAGTTGGAGACAGGGAGAACTTC
abundance: -
d_gene: TRBD1
v_gene: TRBV19
j_gene: TRBJ2-5

CDR3aa: CAISDVPSYNEQFF
CDR3nt: TGTGCCATCAGTGACGTGCCATCCTACAATGAGCAGTTCTTC
abundance: -
d_gene: -
v_gene: TRBV10-3
j_gene: TRBJ2-1

CDR3aa: CASSLGVGVWYGYTF
CDR3nt: TGTGCCAGCAGTTTGGGCGTGGGGGTTTGGTATGGCTACACCTTC
abundance: -
d_gene: -
v_gene: TRBV27
j_gene: TRBJ1-2

CDR3aa: CASSTGTSGSETQYF
CDR3nt: TGTGCCAGCAGTACCGGGACTAGCGGGAGTGAGACCCAGTACTTC
abundance: -
d_gene: TRBD2
v_gene: TRBV6-6
j_gene: TRBJ2-5

CDR3aa: CASSLEPGAPETQYF
CDR3nt: TGTGCCAGCAGCTTAGAGCCGGGAGCCCCAGAGACCCAGTACTTC
abundance: -
d_gene: -
v_gene: TRBV11-2
j_gene: TRBJ2-5

CDR3aa: CASSQGSHYNEQFF
CDR3nt: TGTGCCAGCAGTCAGGGGTCCCACTACAATGAGCAGTTCTTC
abundance: -
d_gene: -
v_gene: TRBV27
j_gene: TRBJ2-1

CDR3aa: CALEYYTEAFF
CDR3nt: TGTGCCCTGGAGTATTACACTGAAGCTTTCTTT
abundance: -
d_gene: -
v_gene: TRBV30
j_gene: TRBJ1-1

CDR3aa: CASSSSGAATGELFF
CDR3nt: TGTGCCAGCAGCTCTAGCGGGGCCGCCACCGGGGAGCTGTTTTTT
abundance: -
d_gene: TRBD2
v_gene: TRBV7-9
j_gene: TRBJ2-2

CDR3aa: CASSLDYGGQGTYEQYF
CDR3nt: TGTGCCAGCAGCTTAGATTACGGTGGGCAGGGCACCTACGAGCAGTACTTC
abundance: -
d_gene: -
v_gene: TRBV11-3
j_gene: TRBJ2-7

CDR3aa: CASSPQIGDTEAFF
CDR3nt: TGCGCCAGCAGCCCCCAAATAGGGGACACTGAAGCTTTCTTT
abundance: -
d_gene: -
v_gene: TRBV4-1
j_gene: TRBJ1-1

CDR3aa: CASSFGTSGRVGETQYF
CDR3nt: TGTGCCAGCAGCTTTGGGACTAGCGGGAGGGTCGGAGAGACCCAGTACTTC
abundance: -
d_gene: TRBD2
v_gene: TRBV5-5
j_gene: TRBJ2-5

CDR3aa: CASSSRATGGVYEQYF
CDR3nt: TGTGCCAGCAGCTCTAGGGCGACAGGGGGCGTCTACGAGCAGTACTTC
abundance: -
d_gene: TRBD1
v_gene: TRBV11-2
j_gene: TRBJ2-7

CDR3aa: CASSDTFNPILNTEAFF
CDR3nt: TGTGCCAGCAGTGACACCTTCAATCCAATCTTGAACACTGAAGCTTTCTTT
abundance: -
d_gene: -
v_gene: TRBV2
j_gene: TRBJ1-1

CDR3aa: CASSLYTGAVDEQYF
CDR3nt: TGTGCCAGCAGTTTGTATACAGGCGCGGTGGATGAGCAGTACTTC
abundance: -
d_gene: -
v_gene: TRBV27
j_gene: TRBJ2-7

CDR3aa: CASSPGNTGELFF
CDR3nt: TGTGCCAGCAGCCCAGGGAATACCGGGGAGCTGTTTTTT
abundance: once
d_gene: -
v_gene: TRBV27
j_gene: TRBJ2-2

CDR3aa: CASSLTGRGETQYF
CDR3nt: TGTGCCAGCAGTTTGACAGGGCGGGGGGAGACCCAGTACTTC
abundance: -
d_gene: -
v_gene: TRBV27
j_gene: TRBJ2-5

CDR3aa: CAISDGYSNQPQHF
CDR3nt: TGTGCCATCAGTGACGGTTATAGCAATCAGCCCCAGCATTTT
abundance: -
d_gene: -
v_gene: TRBV10-3
j_gene: TRBJ1-5

CDR3aa: CASSGAKHAYEQYF
CDR3nt: TGCGCCAGCAGCGGAGCTAAACACGCCTACGAGCAGTACTTC
abundance: -
d_gene: -
v_gene: TRBV5-1
j_gene: TRBJ2-7

CDR3aa: CASSQRGSSYEQYF
CDR3nt: TGCGCCAGCAGCCAACGCGGGAGTTCCTACGAGCAGTACTTC
abundance: -
d_gene: TRBD2
v_gene: TRBV4-1
j_gene: TRBJ2-7